This entry lists 24 T cell receptor beta chains sequenced from one sample in a study of Graves' ophthalmopathy and Graves' hyperthyroidism. From RNA, the CDR3 regions of TCR beta chains were amplified and sequenced. HTBI primers primed a first-round RT-PCR, and a second-round multiplex PCR followed. TCRdb analysed the multiplex PCR reads with MiXCR anew, one entry per CDR3 protein. The sample carries hundreds of thousands of distinct CDR3 sequences, under 25% recorded once. The material sequenced was peripheral blood. These receptors all come from a woman younger than 35 with stable Graves' hyperthyroidism.

This clonotype appeared many times. The chain couples TRBV25-1 to TRBJ2-5; D is possibly TRBD1 (5 bases). The CDR3 sequence is 15 residues long. CDR1 is MGHDK, CDR2 SYGVNS, per germline. Trimming shortened V by 2 bases and J by 3 bases, and 13 bases separated the two germline ends. The CDR3 here is CASSEGQGMKETQYF. The CDR3 DNA reads TGTGCCAGCAGTGAAGGGCAGGGTATGAAAGAGACCCAGTACTTC. The entire variable domain, with the rest obtained from reference TRBV25-1 and TRBJ2-5, is as follows: EADIYQTPRYLVIGTGKKITLECSQTMGHDKMYWYQQDPGMELHLIHYSYGVNSTEKGDLSSESTVSRIRTEHFPLTLESARPSHTSQYLCASSEGQGMKETQYFGPGTRLLVL.

This clonotype was counted at least ten times. The chain couples TRBV20-1 to TRBJ1-2; D call uncertain. Germline lookup yields CDR1 DFQATT and CDR2 SNEGSKA (reference sequence). The V end lost 1 base, the J end lost 4 bases, and 10 bases lay between the germline ends. This CDR3 is 13 amino acids long. The CDR3 coding sequence is TGCAGTGCTAGAGGAACAGAAAGCTATGGCTACACCTTC. It encodes CSARGTESYGYTF.

This clonotype was counted ten times or more. The rearrangement links TRBV19 to TRBJ2-7; D possibly corresponds to TRBD1 (6 bases). The CDR3 has 14 amino acids. The V and J ends lost 3 bases and 5 bases respectively, with 14 bases between them. The germline gives CDR1 LNHDA, CDR2 SQIVND (reference sequence). CDR3 region: CASSIAGALDEQYF. CDR3 bases: TGTGCCAGTAGTATTGCAGGGGCGTTGGACGAGCAGTACTTC.

This clonotype was recorded at least ten times. The J gene is TRBJ2-5, the V gene TRBV25-1, with 15 bases matching TRBD2. There are 19 residues in the CDR3. J was trimmed by 1 base and V by 3 bases; bases with no gene match: 9. CDR1 and CDR2 from the germline V gene are MGHDK and SYGVNS. The CDR3 bases are TGTGCCAGCAGTGATTCCAGTGGGACTAGCGGGAGGCCCCAAGAGACCCAGTACTTC. Its translation: CASSDSSGTSGRPQETQYF.

This clonotype occurred a few times. This chain links TRBV20-1 with TRBJ2-6; D is perhaps TRBD1 (5 bases). Trimming removed 6 bases at V and 4 bases at J, with 13 bases between. The CDR3 loop spans 14 amino acids. Germline V lookup: CDR1 DFQATT, CDR2 SNEGSKA (reference sequence). The CDR3 nucleotides read TGCAGTGCCCCCCCAGGGTCCGGGGCCAACGTCCTGACTTTC. The encoded protein is CSAPPGSGANVLTF.

This clonotype was counted between two and nine times. This chain connects TRBV18 to TRBJ2-7; D may be TRBD1 (5 bases). Deletions cut 3 bases from V and 5 bases from J, with 8 bases between. The CDR3 loop spans 12 amino acids. From germline, CDR1 is KGHSH and CDR2 LQKENI. The CDR3 region is CASSPQDNEQYF. In nucleotides, the CDR3 is TGTGCCAGCTCACCGCAGGACAACGAGCAGTACTTC.

This clonotype has a count of ten or more. J is TRBJ2-5 and V is TRBV14, with D perhaps TRBD1 (5 bases). With 4 bases removed from V and 5 bases from J, the gap between germline ends came to 11 bases. The CDR3 covers 13 residues. Germline CDR1 reads SGHDN; CDR2 reads FVKESK. The CDR3 region has the DNA TGTGCCAGCAGCCCGCACGACAGTGAGACCCAGTACTTC. It specifies CASSPHDSETQYF.

This clonotype was detected many times. The genes are TRBV9 and TRBJ2-2; TRBD2 agrees at 11 bases. Germline assignment: CDR1 SGDLS and CDR2 YYNGEE. The CDR3 contains 17 residues. V shed 3 bases and J 6 bases; nucleotides not matched to a gene: 10. The CDR3 nucleotides read TGTGCCAGCAGCGGTGCTAGACTAGCGGGAAACCCCGGGGAGCTGTTTTTT. Translating it yields CASSGARLAGNPGELFF.

At least ten counts were recorded for this clonotype. J is TRBJ1-4 and V is TRBV7-9, with D hard to call. CDR1 is SEHNR and CDR2 is FQNEAQ in the germline V gene (reference sequence). The CDR3 has 12 residues. Trimming left V 3 bases short and J 7 bases short, with 6 bases between. The CDR3 region has the DNA TGTGCCAGCAGCTTTGGTGCTGAAAAACTGTTTTTT. Its protein product is CASSFGAEKLFF.

A remark on this clonotype: Since a much larger clone is just one base distant, this may be a read error. This sequence joins TRBV7-3 and TRBJ2-2, with D possibly being TRBD2 (5 bases). Looked up from germline, CDR1 is SGHTA and CDR2 is FQGTGA. The CDR3 spans 14 residues. CDR3 sequence reads: CASSLDAGPGELCF. CDR3 in DNA: TGTGCCAGCAGCTTAGATGCCGGTCCCGGGGAGCTGTGTTTT.

There are many counts of this clonotype. CDR3 protein: CASSLDIEETQYF. As DNA, the CDR3 is TGTGCCAGCAGCTTGGACATAGAAGAGACCCAGTACTTC. The chain uses TRBV7-2 and TRBJ2-5; tentatively, D is TRBD1 (5 bases). The CDR3 has 13 residues. Trimming shortened V by 3 bases and J by 3 bases, and 8 bases separated the two germline ends. Germline CDR1 reads SGHTA; CDR2 reads FQGNSA.

This clonotype was detected only a few times. The chain couples TRBV7-2 to TRBJ1-5, with D unresolved. The CDR3 covers 15 residues. V was clipped by 1 base and J by 7 bases, with 14 bases between them. From germline, CDR1 is SGHTA and CDR2 FQGNSA. The CDR3 bases are TGTGCCAGCAGCTTAGTTGGAGACATGGGACAGCCCCAGCATTTT. Amino acids: CASSLVGDMGQPQHF. The whole variable domain, filled in from reference TRBV7-2 and TRBJ1-5, reads GAGVSQSPSNKVTEKGKDVELRCDPISGHTALYWYRQSLGQGLEFLIYFQGNSAPDKSGLPSDRFSAERTGGSVSTLTIQRTQQEDSAVYLCASSLVGDMGQPQHFGDGTRLSIL.

In this sample, this clonotype turned up many times. This chain joins TRBV28 and TRBJ1-1; D remains ambiguous. This CDR3 comprises 11 residues. Germline V gives CDR1 MDHEN, CDR2 SYDVKM. V dropped 3 bases and J dropped 6 bases, with 5 bases sitting between them. The CDR3, as DNA: TGTGCCAGCAGTTTTTCCGCTGAAGCTTTCTTT. It is translated as CASSFSAEAFF.

The V gene is TRBV12-3 or TRBV12-4, the J gene TRBJ1-4; 10 bases line up with TRBD1. V lost 5 bases to trimming and J lost 5 bases; unmatched junction nucleotides: 2. The CDR3 runs 14 residues. The CDR3 loop reads CASSPGQGNEKLFF. The CDR3, as DNA: TGTGCCAGCAGTCCGGGACAGGGGAATGAAAAACTGTTTTTT.

This clonotype was seen at least ten times. The chain has TRBV7-2 and TRBJ1-2, with 7 bases that match TRBD1. The CDR3 totals 14 residues. V was clipped by 5 bases and J by 2 bases; unmatched bases: 5. Germline V gene data show CDR1 as SGHTA and CDR2 as FQGNSA. CDR3 in DNA: TGTGCCAGCAGCCCGACAGGGCGGAACTATGGCTACACCTTC. It specifies CASSPTGRNYGYTF. Full variable domain (outside the CDR3, taken from reference TRBV7-2 and TRBJ1-2): GAGVSQSPSNKVTEKGKDVELRCDPISGHTALYWYRQSLGQGLEFLIYFQGNSAPDKSGLPSDRFSAERTGGSVSTLTIQRTQQEDSAVYLCASSPTGRNYGYTFGSGTRLTVV.

This clonotype was seen repeatedly, ten times or more. This chain links TRBV7-2 with TRBJ2-7; D remains ambiguous. CDR1 SGHTA and CDR2 FQGNSA come from the germline V gene. Trimming took off 8 bases at V and 0 bases at J, with 8 bases between the two ends. CDR3 length equals 12 residues. The CDR3 loop reads CASGGDSYEQYF. The CDR3 DNA follows: TGTGCCAGCGGCGGCGACTCCTACGAGCAGTACTTC.

This clonotype was recorded many times. The chain joins TRBV19 to TRBJ2-2, with D perhaps TRBD2 (5 bases). Germline values: CDR1 LNHDA, CDR2 SQIVND (reference sequence). The CDR3 is 14 residues long. The V and J ends lost 4 bases and 0 bases respectively, with 6 bases between them. The CDR3 bases are TGTGCCAGTAGTAGAGGGACGAACACCGGGGAGCTGTTTTTT. It specifies CASSRGTNTGELFF.

A word on this clonotype: A much larger clonotype is one base distant, so this may be a read error. This rearrangement joins TRBV12-3 or TRBV12-4 to TRBJ2-6, with a tentative D call TRBD2 (5 bases). V was pared by 5 bases and J by 1 base, with 18 bases between. This CDR3 region has 18 residues. The CDR3 region has the DNA TGTGCCAGCAGTGGCCTCCCCGTCAGGACTTCTGGGGCCAACGTCCTGACTTTC. It specifies CASSGLPVRTSGANVLTF.

This clonotype was seen at least ten times. One junction end disagrees with the germline gene, perhaps due to a read error. The V and J genes are TRBV12-3 or TRBV12-4 and TRBJ2-5, with D unresolved. CDR3 size: 13 residues. CDR3 residues: CASSLRQQEAQYF. In DNA form, the CDR3 reads TGTGCCAGCAGTTTACGGCAGCAAGAGGCCCAGTACTTC.

This clonotype showed up many times. This chain uses TRBV6-1 with TRBJ2-7; 8 bases are a match to TRBD1. CDR1 MNHNS and CDR2 SASEGT come from the germline V gene. Germline trimming cut 5 bases from V and 0 bases from J; bases unmatched to any gene: 3. The CDR3 is made up of 14 amino acids. CDR3 sequence (DNA): TGTGCCAGCAGTCGGGACAGGACCTCCTACGAGCAGTACTTC. Encoded protein: CASSRDRTSYEQYF.

This clonotype was counted many times. The V call is TRBV2, the J call TRBJ1-2, with TRBD1 identical over 8 bases. The ends lost 5 bases at V and 7 bases at J; junction bases unmatched: 6. The CDR3 runs 13 residues. Germline CDR1 SNHLY, CDR2 FYNNEI. For the CDR3, the DNA is TGTGCCAGCAGTCCGGGACAGGTAGCTGGCTACACCTTC. Protein product: CASSPGQVAGYTF.

Details on this clonotype: At one end, the junction sequence differs from germline, possibly due to a read error. The genes are TRBV12-3 or TRBV12-4 and TRBJ2-5, with D possibly TRBD2 on 6 matching bases. The CDR3 runs to 13 residues. The DNA of the CDR3 is TGTGCCAGCAGCGCGGGGCACCAAGAGACCAAGTACTTC. This encodes CASSAGHQETKYF.

This clonotype was seen at least ten times. The chain carries TRBV27 and TRBJ2-4, with D perhaps matching TRBD1 or TRBD2 (6 bases each). The CDR3 contains 16 residues. Looked up from germline, CDR1 is MNHEY and CDR2 is SMNVEV (reference sequence). Trimming stripped 4 bases from V and 7 bases from J, with 20 bases between. The CDR3 DNA follows: TGTGCCAGCAGTTCCACCCGGGACACCGGAGGGAACATTCAGTACTTC. This translates into CASSSTRDTGGNIQYF.

There are many counts of this clonotype. This chain connects TRBV20-1 to TRBJ1-2; 7 bases agree with TRBD1. The V gene's germline CDR1 is DFQATT and CDR2 SNEGSKA (reference sequence). There are 15 residues in the CDR3. V shed 4 bases and J 4 bases; nucleotides not matched to a gene: 12. The CDR3: CSAIPGQAHIYGYTF. The CDR3 nucleotides are TGCAGTGCTATCCCTGGACAGGCTCACATCTATGGCTACACCTTC.